This T cell receptor beta chain was observed in a study of control samples from healthy donors and cancer patients. Produced via immunoSEQ multiplex PCR; TCRdb's table is partial and in-frame only. The sample contains about 42,000 clones, around four fifths of which appear only once. Germline assignment: CDR1 LGHNA and CDR2 YSLEER. The CDR3 totals 15 residues. J gave up 0 bases and V 6 bases, and 5 bases lay outside the gene matches. The rearrangement links TRBV4-3 to TRBJ1-1; TRBD1 matches 9 bases. The TCR was taken from a man aged 55-75 years in good health. The specimen was blood. As DNA, the CDR3 is TGCGCCAGCAGACGGGACAGGGCGATGAACACTGAAGCTTTCTTT. Residues: CASRRDRAMNTEAFF.